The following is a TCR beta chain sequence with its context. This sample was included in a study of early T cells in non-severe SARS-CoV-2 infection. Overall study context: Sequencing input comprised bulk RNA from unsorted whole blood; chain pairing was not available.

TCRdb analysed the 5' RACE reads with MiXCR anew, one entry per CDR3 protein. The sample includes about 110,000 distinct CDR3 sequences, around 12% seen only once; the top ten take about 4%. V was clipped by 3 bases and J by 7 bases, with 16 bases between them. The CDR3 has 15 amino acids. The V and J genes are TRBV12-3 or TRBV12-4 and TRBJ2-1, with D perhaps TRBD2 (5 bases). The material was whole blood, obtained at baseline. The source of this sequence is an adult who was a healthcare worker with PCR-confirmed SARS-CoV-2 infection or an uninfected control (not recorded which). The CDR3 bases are TGTGCCAGCAGTTTTAGAGCGGAGCCTTGGAATGAGCAGTTCTTC. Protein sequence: CASSFRAEPWNEQFF.